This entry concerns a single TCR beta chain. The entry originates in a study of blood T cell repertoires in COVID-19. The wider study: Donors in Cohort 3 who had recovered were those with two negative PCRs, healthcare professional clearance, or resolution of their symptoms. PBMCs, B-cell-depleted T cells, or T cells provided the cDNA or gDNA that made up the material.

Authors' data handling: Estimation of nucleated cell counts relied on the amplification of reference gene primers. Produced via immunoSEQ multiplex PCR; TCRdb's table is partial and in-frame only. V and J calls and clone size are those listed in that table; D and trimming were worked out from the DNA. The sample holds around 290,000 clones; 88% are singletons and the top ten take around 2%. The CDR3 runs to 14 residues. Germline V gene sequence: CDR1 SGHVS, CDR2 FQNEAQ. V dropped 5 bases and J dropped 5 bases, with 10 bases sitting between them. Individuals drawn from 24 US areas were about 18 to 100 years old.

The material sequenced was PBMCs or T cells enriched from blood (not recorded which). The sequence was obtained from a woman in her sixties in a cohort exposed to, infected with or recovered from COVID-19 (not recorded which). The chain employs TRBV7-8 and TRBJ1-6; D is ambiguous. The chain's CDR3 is CASSPILNNSPLHF. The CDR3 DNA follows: TGTGCCAGCAGCCCGATACTTAATAATTCACCCCTCCACTTT.